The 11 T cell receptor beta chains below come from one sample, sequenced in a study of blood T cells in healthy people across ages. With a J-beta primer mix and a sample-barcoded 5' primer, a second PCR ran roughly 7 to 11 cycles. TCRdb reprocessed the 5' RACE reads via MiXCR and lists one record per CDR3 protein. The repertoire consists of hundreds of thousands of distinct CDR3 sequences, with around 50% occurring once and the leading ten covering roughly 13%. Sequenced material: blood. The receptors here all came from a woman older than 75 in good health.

CDR3 loop: CASSFPTENQPQHF. CDR3 in DNA: TGTGCCAGCAGCTTCCCGACAGAGAATCAGCCCCAGCATTTT. The chain has TRBV7-9 and TRBJ1-5; a possible D gene is TRBD1 (5 bases). Germline V gene lookup returns CDR1 SEHNR and CDR2 FQNEAQ (reference sequence). The CDR3 totals 14 residues. Trimming cost V 3 bases and J 4 bases, with 10 bases left between them.

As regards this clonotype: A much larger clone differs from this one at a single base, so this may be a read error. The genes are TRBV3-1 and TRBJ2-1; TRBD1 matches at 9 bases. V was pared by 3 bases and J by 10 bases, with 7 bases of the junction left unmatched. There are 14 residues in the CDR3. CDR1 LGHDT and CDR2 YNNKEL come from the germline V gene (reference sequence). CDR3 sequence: CASSQGQGHYEQFF. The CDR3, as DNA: TGTGCCAGCAGCCAGGGACAGGGCCACTACGAGCAGTTCTTC.

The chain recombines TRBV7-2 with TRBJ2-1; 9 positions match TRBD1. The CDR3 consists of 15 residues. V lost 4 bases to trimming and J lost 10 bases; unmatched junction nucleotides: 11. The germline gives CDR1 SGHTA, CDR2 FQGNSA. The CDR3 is CASSYTGGAPREQFF. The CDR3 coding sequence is TGTGCCAGCAGCTACACAGGGGGCGCGCCCCGGGAGCAGTTCTTC.

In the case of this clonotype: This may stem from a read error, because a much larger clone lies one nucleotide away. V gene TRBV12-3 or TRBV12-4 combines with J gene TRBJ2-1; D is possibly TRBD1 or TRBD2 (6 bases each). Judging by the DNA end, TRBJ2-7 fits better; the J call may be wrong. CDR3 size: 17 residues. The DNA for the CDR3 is TGTGCCAGCAGGGCCGGAGGGGGAGAGGGCCTCTACAATGAGCAGTACTTC. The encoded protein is CASRAGGGEGLYNEQYF.

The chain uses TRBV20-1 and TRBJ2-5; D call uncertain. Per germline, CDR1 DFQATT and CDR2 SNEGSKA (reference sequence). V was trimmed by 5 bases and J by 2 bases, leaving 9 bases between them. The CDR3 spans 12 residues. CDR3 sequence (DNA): TGCAGTGCTGGGCGGTTACAAGAGACCCAGTACTTC. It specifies CSAGRLQETQYF.

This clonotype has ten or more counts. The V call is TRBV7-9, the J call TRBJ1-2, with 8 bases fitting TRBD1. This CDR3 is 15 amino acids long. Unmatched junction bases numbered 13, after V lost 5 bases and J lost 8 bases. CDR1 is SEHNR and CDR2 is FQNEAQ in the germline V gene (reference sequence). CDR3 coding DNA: TGTGCCAGCAGCCCGACAACAGGGGGGAAAGAGGGCTACACCTTC. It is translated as CASSPTTGGKEGYTF.

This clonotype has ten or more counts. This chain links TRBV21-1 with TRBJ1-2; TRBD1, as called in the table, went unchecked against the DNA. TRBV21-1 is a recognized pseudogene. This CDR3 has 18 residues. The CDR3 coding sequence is TGTGCCAGCAGCAAAGCCCCTACTGGGGGAAGAGCTAACTATGGCTACACCTTC. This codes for CASSKAPTGGRANYGYTF.

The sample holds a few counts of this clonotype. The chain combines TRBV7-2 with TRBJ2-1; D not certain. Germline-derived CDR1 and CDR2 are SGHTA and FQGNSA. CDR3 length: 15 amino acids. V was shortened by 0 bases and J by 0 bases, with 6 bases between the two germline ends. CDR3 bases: TGTGCCAGCAGCTTAGCGAGGCGCTCCTACAATGAGCAGTTCTTC. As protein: CASSLARRSYNEQFF.

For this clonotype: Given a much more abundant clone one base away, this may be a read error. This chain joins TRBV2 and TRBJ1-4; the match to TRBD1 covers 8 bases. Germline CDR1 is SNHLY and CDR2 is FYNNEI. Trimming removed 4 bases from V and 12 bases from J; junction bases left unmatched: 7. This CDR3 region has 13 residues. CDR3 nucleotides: TGTGCCAGCAGTGGGGGACAGGTTGGAGAACTGTTTTTT. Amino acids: CASSGGQVGELFF.

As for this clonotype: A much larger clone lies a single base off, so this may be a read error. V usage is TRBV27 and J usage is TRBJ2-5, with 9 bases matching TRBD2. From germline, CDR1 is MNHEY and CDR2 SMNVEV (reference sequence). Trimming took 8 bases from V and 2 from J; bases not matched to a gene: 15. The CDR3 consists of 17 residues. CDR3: CASCLRRLAEGQETQYF. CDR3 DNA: TGTGCCAGCTGTCTCCGCCGACTAGCGGAAGGTCAAGAGACCCAGTACTTC.

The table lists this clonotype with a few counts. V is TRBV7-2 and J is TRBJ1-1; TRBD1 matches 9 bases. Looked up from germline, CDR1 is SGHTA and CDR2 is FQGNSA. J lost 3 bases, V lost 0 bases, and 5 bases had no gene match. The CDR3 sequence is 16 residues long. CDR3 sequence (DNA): TGTGCCAGCAGCTTAGCGGCGGACAGGGGTGACACTGAAGCTTTCTTT. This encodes CASSLAADRGDTEAFF.